This T cell receptor beta chain was sequenced in a study of blood T cell repertoires in COVID-19. Sequencing was performed with immunoSEQ multiplex PCR; in TCRdb, only in-frame clones are kept and a portion is missing. In the table there are around 400,000 clones, about four fifths of which are singletons. All enrollees were about 18 to 95 years old and from fewer than 25 US areas. Recovery among Cohort 3 donors was established by two negative PCRs, clearance, or symptom resolution. CDR1 is SGHTA and CDR2 is FQGNSA in the germline V gene. The CDR3 totals 16 residues. The ends lost 5 bases at V and 2 bases at J; junction bases unmatched: 9.

Sequencing input: PBMCs or T cells enriched from blood (not recorded which). The rearrangement joins TRBV7-2 to TRBJ2-7, with TRBD1 identical over 10 bases. The receptor was isolated from a woman aged 50 to 65 who had recovered from COVID-19. The CDR3 DNA reads as TGTGCCAGCAGCCAAGACAGGGGGCATTTCGCCTACGAGCAGTACTTC. Amino acids: CASSQDRGHFAYEQYF.